These 3 T cell receptor beta chains were all obtained from the same sample, sequenced in a study of T cell changes during pregnancy in multiple sclerosis. TCRdb's copy holds only in-frame clones and misses some; the assay was immunoSEQ multiplex PCR. The table has 90,000 or so clones, more than 85% seen once. The sequencing used peripheral blood, collected in the first trimester of pregnancy. The receptors were gathered from a female donor with multiple sclerosis, enrolled in a pregnancy study.

The chain recombines TRBV18 with TRBJ2-7; 13 nucleotides match TRBD2. CDR1 KGHSH and CDR2 LQKENI come from the germline V gene. The CDR3 consists of 15 residues. J gave up 2 bases and V 3 bases, and 1 base lay outside the gene matches. Here the CDR3 DNA reads TGTGCCAGCTCACCCACTAGCGGGAGGGCCTACGAGCAGTACTTC. Protein product: CASSPTSGRAYEQYF.

The chain employs TRBV4-2 and TRBJ1-1, with TRBD1 identical over 9 bases. V dropped 0 bases and J dropped 4; count of bases not matched to a gene: 9. The CDR3 totals 17 residues. In germline, CDR1 is LGHNA, CDR2 YNFKEQ. CDR3 DNA: TGTGCCAGCAGCCAAGATCAACGGACAGGGGAGACCACTGAAGCTTTCTTT. It codes for CASSQDQRTGETTEAFF.

The J gene is TRBJ2-1, the V gene TRBV4-2; 9 bases match TRBD2. Germline CDR1 and CDR2: LGHNA and YNFKEQ. V trimming: 0 bases; J trimming: 10 bases; junction bases outside the gene matches: 1. The CDR3 contains 13 residues. For the CDR3, the DNA is TGTGCCAGCAGCCAAGATGGGACTAGCGAGCAGTTCTTC. The encoded protein is CASSQDGTSEQFF.